These 10 T cell receptor beta chains share one sample of origin, sequenced in a study of blood T cell repertoires in COVID-19 (dated by TCRdb to the early 2020s). The library was generated by the immunoSEQ multiplex PCR assay. What TCRdb holds here is the immuneACCESS table cut down to in-frame rearrangements. Part of the clones is not present; checked against another copy, under half of the missing clones reflect an unresolved V gene, and the others are unexplained. A total of about 130,000 clones appear in this sample, approximately 81% of them only once. The ten largest clones take up around 5.2% of the sample. Input material: peripheral blood. The receptor source for this set is a man aged 55-75 years with acute or convalescent COVID-19.

The CDR3 DNA sequence: TGTGCCAGCAGCCGTCTAGCCTATGAGCAGTTCTTC. Protein sequence: CASSRLAYEQFF. The chain combines TRBV3-1 (or the pseudogene TRBV3-2) with TRBJ2-1, with D perhaps matching TRBD2 (5 bases). V was clipped by 4 bases and J by 8 bases, with 9 bases between them. The length of the CDR3 is 12 residues. Germline V gene lookup returns CDR1 LGHDT and CDR2 YNNKEL (reference sequence).

This clone was recorded once. The chain links TRBV21-1 to TRBJ2-7; the table calls TRBD2, which could not be checked here. TRBV21-1 is a documented pseudogene. The CDR3 loop spans 15 amino acids. The CDR3 spells CASTSIDPSGYEQYF. The CDR3 DNA follows: TGTGCCAGCACCTCGATTGACCCTAGCGGCTACGAGCAGTACTTC.

The chain is built from TRBV4-1 and TRBJ2-1; 9 bases align to TRBD1. J lost 6 bases, V lost 7 bases, and 10 bases had no gene match. The CDR3 length is 15 residues. The germline V gene encodes CDR1 MGHRA and CDR2 YSYEKL. The CDR3 is CASTIRTGESNEQFF. DNA for the CDR3: TGCGCCAGCACTATCCGGACAGGGGAAAGCAATGAGCAGTTCTTC.

The sample holds a few counts of this clone. The chain uses TRBV30 and TRBJ1-2; unclear D gene. Trimming removed 5 bases at V and 9 bases at J, with 19 bases between. The CDR3 runs to 13 residues. Per the germline V gene, CDR1 is GTSNPN and CDR2 is SVGIG (reference sequence). The CDR3 DNA is TGTGCCTGGGGACCCCCTAACCGGGGAAGCTACACCTTC. It specifies CAWGPPNRGSYTF.

This clone was counted a single time. This rearrangement joins TRBV28 to TRBJ1-3; D ambiguous. The V and J ends lost 8 bases and 0 bases respectively, with 8 bases between them. CDR1 and CDR2 (germline): MDHEN, SYDVKM. CDR3 length: 13 residues. CDR3 sequence (DNA): TGTGCCAGCGCCCGTAGCTCTGGAAACACCATATATTTT. This sequence encodes CASARSSGNTIYF.

This chain joins TRBV2 and TRBJ1-5; possibly TRBD1 for D (5 bases). This CDR3 region has 15 residues. V dropped 3 bases and J dropped 4 bases, with 13 bases sitting between them. Per germline, CDR1 SNHLY and CDR2 FYNNEI. CDR3 sequence (DNA): TGTGCCAGCAGTGAGGAGGGACTGGGGAATCAGCCCCAGCATTTT. As protein: CASSEEGLGNQPQHF.

The rearrangement links TRBV6-5 to TRBJ1-1, with D tentatively TRBD1 (6 bases). Germline V gives CDR1 MNHEY, CDR2 SVGAGI. CDR3 length: 15 amino acids. Between the trimmed V and J ends, which lost 6 bases and 8 bases, there was a span of 22 bases. The CDR3 is CASSDNRAQGSEAFF. CDR3 DNA: TGTGCCAGCAGCGATAACAGGGCCCAGGGAAGCGAAGCTTTCTTT.

The rearrangement joins TRBV10-2 to TRBJ2-1, with a possible D match to TRBD1 (6 bases). Trimming shortened V by 6 bases and J by 6 bases, and 18 bases separated the two germline ends. Germline V gene sequence: CDR1 WSHSY, CDR2 SAAADI. The CDR3 sequence is 15 residues long. The DNA of the CDR3 is TGCGCCAGCAGCCGGGACACCAGAATCACCAATGAGCAGTTCTTC. Amino acids: CASSRDTRITNEQFF.

The chain joins TRBV7-8 to TRBJ2-3; D call uncertain. CDR3 length: 15 residues. In germline, CDR1 is SGHVS, CDR2 FQNEAQ. V lost 7 bases and J 2 bases, leaving 16 bases between the germline ends. Here the CDR3 reads CASTPNSLTTDTQYF. As DNA, the CDR3 is TGTGCCAGCACCCCTAATTCCCTTACCACAGATACGCAGTATTTT.

This clone was found a few times. The genes are TRBV9 and TRBJ2-7, with a weak D call TRBD1 (6 bases). The germline V and J ends were trimmed by 0 bases and 5 bases, with 12 bases remaining between them. CDR1 is SGDLS, CDR2 YYNGEE, per germline. This CDR3 contains 14 residues. The CDR3 loop reads CASSVGQVIHEQYF. For the CDR3, the DNA is TGTGCCAGCAGCGTAGGACAGGTTATCCACGAGCAGTACTTC.